This TCR beta chain was sequenced for a study of blood T cell repertoires in COVID-19. Study context: The study drew acute and convalescent COVID-19 samples from the United States, Italy and Spain. Sample material is recorded as cDNA or gDNA derived from T cells, B-cell-depleted T cells, or PBMCs.

Repertoires were generated with immunoSEQ multiplex PCR, while TCRdb's copy carries only in-frame clones and drops some. This table has over 200,000 clones, 83% appearing once. V was pared by 7 bases and J by 9 bases, with 17 bases of the junction left unmatched. There are 16 residues in the CDR3. Germline lookup yields CDR1 SGHRS and CDR2 YFSETQ. Input material: peripheral blood. The chain links TRBV5-1 to TRBJ2-7, with 12 bases lining up with TRBD2. This clonotype was obtained from a woman between 45 and 60 years old with acute or convalescent COVID-19. The CDR3 DNA follows: TGCGCCAGCCGACAGGGGTCGGTACTAGCGGGAGGAGGGCAGTACTTC. As protein: CASRQGSVLAGGGQYF.